Following are 16 T cell receptor beta chains from one sample sequenced in a study of T cells in narcolepsy. TCRdb keeps only in-frame clones here, not all; method: immunoSEQ multiplex PCR. This table has under 20,000 clones, 85% to 90% appearing once. Sequencing used memory (CD45RA-) CD4+ T cells from blood. The receptors stem from a human donor in good health.

The chain employs TRBV29-1 and TRBJ1-1; D is possibly TRBD1 (6 bases). From germline, CDR1 is SQVTM and CDR2 ANQGSEA. Trimming pared 3 bases from V and 4 bases from J, leaving 9 bases between. This CDR3 is 12 amino acids long. The CDR3 protein is CSVDQGTTEAFF. The CDR3 bases are TGCAGCGTTGATCAGGGGACCACTGAAGCTTTCTTT.

This clone turned up a few times. The CDR3 nucleotides are TGTGCCAGCAGTTTTCGGAATGAGCAGTTCTTC. Its protein product is CASSFRNEQFF. The V and J genes are TRBV28 and TRBJ2-1, with unresolved D. The CDR3 spans 11 residues. Germline assignment: CDR1 MDHEN and CDR2 SYDVKM. The ends were cut back, 3 bases at V and 7 bases at J, with 4 bases in the middle.

The chain has TRBV19 and TRBJ2-2; unclear D gene. Germline CDR1 is LNHDA and CDR2 is SQIVND (reference sequence). This CDR3 region has 16 residues. The V end was cut by 1 base, the J end by 1 base, with 10 bases between. The CDR3: CASSIGGTRNTGELFF. Written as DNA, the CDR3 is TGTGCCAGTAGTATAGGGGGAACCCGGAACACCGGGGAGCTGTTTTTT.

This clone was seen only a few times. The chain joins TRBV5-6 to TRBJ1-2, with D possibly being TRBD1 (6 bases). CDR3 length: 16 residues. Trimming shortened V by 2 bases and J by 0 bases, and 14 bases separated the two germline ends. Germline assignment: CDR1 SGHDT and CDR2 YYEEEE. DNA of the CDR3: TGTGCCAGCAGCTTACAGGGTTCTAAGACTAACTATGGCTACACCTTC. Translated, it gives CASSLQGSKTNYGYTF.

With respect to this clone: The junction and the germline gene differ at one end; a read error may be behind it. This chain joins TRBV7-7 and TRBJ1-3; maybe TRBD1 (6 bases). CDR1 SSHAT and CDR2 FNYEAQ come from the germline V gene (reference sequence). The CDR3 consists of 17 residues. The CDR3 sequence: CASSPSLGGGSGNTIYF. CDR3 sequence (DNA): TGTGCTAGCAGCCCCAGTTTAGGTGGGGGCTCGGGAAACACCATATATTTT. Variable domain in full (rest from reference TRBV7-7 and TRBJ1-3): GAGVSQSPRYKVTKRGQDVTLRCDPISSHATLYWYQQALGQGPEFLTYFNYEAQPDKSGLPSDRFSAERPEGSISTLTIQRTEQRDSAMYRCASSPSLGGGSGNTIYFGEGSWLTVV.

The V gene is TRBV5-4, the J gene TRBJ2-1; 7 positions agree with TRBD2. Trimming cost V 2 bases and J 9 bases; bases outside gene matches: 8. The CDR3 consists of 14 residues. Germline V lookup: CDR1 SGHNT, CDR2 YYREEE (reference sequence). The CDR3 is CASSLNGRTGEQFF. The CDR3 DNA follows: TGTGCCAGCAGCTTAAACGGGAGGACCGGTGAGCAGTTCTTC.

V usage is TRBV5-1 and J usage is TRBJ1-4, with 7 bases lining up with TRBD1. Per germline, CDR1 SGHRS and CDR2 YFSETQ. The V gene end was trimmed by 5 bases and the J gene end by 7 bases; junction bases not matched to a gene: 8. The CDR3 covers 14 residues. The DNA for the CDR3 is TGCGCCAGCAGTTTGACCAGGGGGGGTGAAAAACTGTTTTTT. It encodes CASSLTRGGEKLFF.

The V call is TRBV19, the J call TRBJ1-4; D might be TRBD1 (6 bases). Germline V gene sequence: CDR1 LNHDA, CDR2 SQIVND (reference sequence). The CDR3 is made up of 16 amino acids. V shed 3 bases and J shed 3 bases, with 14 bases lying between them. DNA for the CDR3: TGTGCCAGTAGTATCCCCAAACAGGGTGCTAATGAAAAACTGTTTTTT. This gives the protein CASSIPKQGANEKLFF.

The chain recombines TRBV29-1 with TRBJ1-2, with D possibly TRBD1 on 5 matching bases. This CDR3 spans 12 amino acids. Germline CDR1 reads SQVTM; CDR2 reads ANQGSEA. The germline V and J ends were trimmed by 5 bases and 6 bases, with 13 bases remaining between them. The CDR3 DNA sequence: TGCAGCGTTTCAGGGAGCCGAGATGGCTACACCTTC. This translates into CSVSGSRDGYTF.

The chain is built from TRBV2 and TRBJ2-7; 12 bases line up with TRBD2. From germline, CDR1 is SNHLY and CDR2 FYNNEI. CDR3 size: 15 residues. Trimming took 5 bases from V and 3 from J; bases not matched to a gene: 5. CDR3 DNA: TGTGCCAGCAGTCTTTCTAGCGGGGGGGTCTACGAGCAGTACTTC. Translation gives CASSLSSGGVYEQYF.

The J gene is TRBJ1-3, the V gene TRBV9; D may be TRBD1 (5 bases). The CDR3 has 13 amino acids. Germline V CDR1 and CDR2: SGDLS, YYNGEE. Trimming shortened V by 4 bases and J by 5 bases, and 10 bases separated the two germline ends. The CDR3 loop is CASSPGPRNTIYF. CDR3 nucleotide sequence: TGTGCCAGCAGCCCAGGGCCCAGAAACACCATATATTTT.

This clone was found once. V and J are TRBV11-3 and TRBJ2-7; unclear D gene. With 4 bases removed from V and 0 bases from J, the gap between germline ends came to 13 bases. The germline CDR1 and CDR2 sequences are SGHNT and YENEEA. This CDR3 has 15 amino acids. In nucleotides, the CDR3 is TGTGCCAGCAGCTCGAGACGCCGAAACTCCTACGAGCAGTACTTC. Translated, it gives CASSSRRRNSYEQYF.

The chain joins TRBV6-5 to TRBJ1-1; the match to TRBD1 covers 8 bases. V gave up 2 bases and J gave up 4 bases; unmatched junction bases: 9. Germline-derived CDR1 and CDR2 are MNHEY and SVGAGI. The CDR3 covers 16 residues. The DNA of the CDR3 is TGTGCCAGCAGTTACGCCGCGACAGGGGTAGGCACTGAAGCTTTCTTT. Its protein is CASSYAATGVGTEAFF.

The chain joins TRBV7-3 to TRBJ2-5; no clear D. V lost 1 base, J lost 5 bases, and 11 bases lay in between. The germline gives CDR1 SGHTA, CDR2 FQGTGA. The CDR3 is 14 amino acids. Here the CDR3 DNA reads TGTGCCAGCAGCTTAAATGGCGGTCGGGAGACCCAGTACTTC. This sequence encodes CASSLNGGRETQYF. The whole variable domain, filled in from reference TRBV7-3 and TRBJ2-5, reads GAGVSQTPSNKVTEKGKYVELRCDPISGHTALYWYRQSLGQGPEFLIYFQGTGAADDSGLPNDRFFAVRPEGSVSTLKIQRTERGDSAVYLCASSLNGGRETQYFGPGTRLLVL.

In DNA form, the CDR3 reads TGTGCCAGCAGCGTAGAGGGGGCCCGCTACAATGAGCAGTTCTTC. This encodes CASSVEGARYNEQFF. The chain couples TRBV9 to TRBJ2-1, with TRBD1 matching 7 bases. CDR3 size: 15 residues. The germline V gene has CDR1 SGDLS and CDR2 YYNGEE. V trimming: 0 bases; J trimming: 3 bases; junction bases outside the gene matches: 3.

In its sample, this clone was seen a few times. The CDR3 protein is CASSVSGVSNQPQHF. CDR3 bases: TGTGCCAGCAGTGTGTCAGGCGTTAGCAATCAGCCCCAGCATTTT. The chain links TRBV2 to TRBJ1-5; D remains unclear. The CDR3 has 15 residues. Between the trimmed V and J ends, which lost 4 bases and 0 bases, there was a span of 10 bases. Germline-derived CDR1 and CDR2 are SNHLY and FYNNEI.